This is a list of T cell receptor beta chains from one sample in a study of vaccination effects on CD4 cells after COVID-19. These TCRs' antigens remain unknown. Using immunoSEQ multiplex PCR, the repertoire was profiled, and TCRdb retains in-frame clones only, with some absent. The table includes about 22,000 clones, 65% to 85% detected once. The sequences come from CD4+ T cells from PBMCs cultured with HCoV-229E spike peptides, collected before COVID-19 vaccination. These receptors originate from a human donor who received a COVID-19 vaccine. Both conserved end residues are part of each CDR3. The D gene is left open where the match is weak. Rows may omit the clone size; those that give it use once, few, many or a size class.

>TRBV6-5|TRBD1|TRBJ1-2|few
CASRNGQGYGYTF
TGTGCCAGCAGAAACGGACAGGGATATGGCTACACCTTC
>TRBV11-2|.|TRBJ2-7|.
CASSPQGGAYEQYF
TGTGCCAGCAGCCCCCAGGGCGGGGCCTACGAGCAGTACTTC
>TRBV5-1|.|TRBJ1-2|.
CASSLALGDGYTF
TGCGCCAGCAGCTTGGCTCTTGGGGACGGCTACACCTTC
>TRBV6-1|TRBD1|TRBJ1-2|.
CASSERWGQRGYTF
TGTGCCAGCAGTGAAAGATGGGGACAGCGTGGCTACACCTTC
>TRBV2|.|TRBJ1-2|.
CASSGYSDYGYTF
TGTGCCAGCAGTGGTTACAGCGACTATGGCTACACCTTC
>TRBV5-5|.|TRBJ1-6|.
CASSLAGDGNNSPLHF
TGTGCCAGCAGCTTGGCCGGGGACGGAAATAATTCACCCCTCCACTTT
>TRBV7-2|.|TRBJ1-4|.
CASSLALRAVDEKLFF
TGTGCCAGCAGCTTAGCGTTGAGGGCAGTAGATGAAAAACTGTTTTTT
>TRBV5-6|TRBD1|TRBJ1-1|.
CASSLGQGLAFF
TGTGCCAGCAGCTTAGGACAGGGTCTGGCTTTCTTT
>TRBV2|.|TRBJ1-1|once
CASGGTVDSGAFF
TGTGCCAGCGGGGGGACGGTGGATTCGGGAGCTTTCTTT
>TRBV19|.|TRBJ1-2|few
CASSPEMGGTPGYGYTF
TGTGCCAGTAGCCCTGAGATGGGCGGAACCCCTGGCTATGGCTACACCTTC
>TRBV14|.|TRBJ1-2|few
CASSQDSVSGYTF
TGTGCCAGCAGCCAAGACAGCGTGTCCGGCTACACCTTC
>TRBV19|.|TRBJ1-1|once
CASRPQPNTEAFF
TGTGCCAGCAGACCCCAGCCCAACACTGAAGCTTTCTTT
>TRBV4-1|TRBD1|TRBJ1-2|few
CASSQDIVRGRYGYTF
TGCGCCAGCAGCCAAGATATCGTCAGGGGGAGATATGGCTACACCTTC
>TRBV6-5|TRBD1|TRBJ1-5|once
CASRRTGVENQPQHF
TGTGCCAGCAGACGGACAGGGGTCGAGAATCAGCCCCAGCATTTT
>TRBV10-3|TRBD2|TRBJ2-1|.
CAIRGLAGTYNEQFF
TGTGCCATCAGGGGACTAGCGGGGACCTACAATGAGCAGTTCTTC
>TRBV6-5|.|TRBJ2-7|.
CASSRGGFSYEQYF
TGTGCCAGCAGCCGAGGGGGTTTCTCCTACGAGCAGTACTTC
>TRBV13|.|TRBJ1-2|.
CASRLGGEGYTF
TGTGCCAGCAGGTTAGGAGGGGAAGGCTACACCTTC
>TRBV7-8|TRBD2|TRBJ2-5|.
CASSLRTSGGWETQYF
TGTGCCAGCAGCCTTCGGACTAGCGGGGGGTGGGAGACCCAGTACTTC
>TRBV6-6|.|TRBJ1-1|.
CASSSEGGYTEAFF
TGTGCCAGCAGTTCCGAGGGCGGGTACACTGAAGCTTTCTTT
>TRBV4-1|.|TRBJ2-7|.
CASSEDWAAPYEQYF
TGCGCCAGCAGCGAGGATTGGGCCGCCCCCTACGAGCAGTACTTC
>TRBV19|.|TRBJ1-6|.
CASTGGVGYNSPLHF
TGTGCCAGTACTGGTGGGGTTGGTTATAATTCACCCCTCCACTTT
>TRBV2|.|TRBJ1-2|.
CASILVSYGYTF
TGTGCCAGCATTCTGGTGTCCTATGGCTACACCTTC
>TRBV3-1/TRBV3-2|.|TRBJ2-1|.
CASSQARSRPFDDEQFF
TGTGCCAGCAGCCAGGCACGATCTAGACCATTTGACGATGAGCAGTTCTTC
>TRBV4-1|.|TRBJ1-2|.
CASSQVSVGYGYTF
TGCGCCAGCAGCCAAGTGTCTGTAGGGTATGGCTACACCTTC
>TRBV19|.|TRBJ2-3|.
CASKRADTQYF
TGTGCCAGTAAAAGGGCAGATACGCAGTATTTT
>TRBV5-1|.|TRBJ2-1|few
CASSLQLRELGEQFF
TGCGCCAGCAGCTTGCAATTACGGGAGTTGGGTGAGCAGTTCTTC
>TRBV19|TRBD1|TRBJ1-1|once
CASSYRGWGNTEAFF
TGTGCCAGTAGTTACAGGGGGTGGGGGAACACTGAAGCTTTCTTT
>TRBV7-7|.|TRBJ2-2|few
CASRDSQGSNTGELFF
TGTGCCAGCAGGGACTCACAGGGCTCGAACACCGGGGAGCTGTTTTTT
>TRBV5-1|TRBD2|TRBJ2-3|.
CASSLLTSGGVTDTQYF
TGCGCCAGCAGCTTACTGACTAGCGGGGGGGTCACAGATACGCAGTATTTT
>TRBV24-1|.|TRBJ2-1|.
CATSDFGQGGHKEQFF
TGTGCCACCAGTGATTTCGGCCAGGGGGGGCATAAGGAGCAGTTCTTC
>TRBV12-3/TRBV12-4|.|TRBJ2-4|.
CASSLRGDIQYF
TGTGCCAGCAGTTTAAGGGGTGACATTCAGTACTTC
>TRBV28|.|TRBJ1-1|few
CASLRQGRNTEAFF
TGTGCCAGCCTCAGGCAGGGACGAAACACTGAAGCTTTCTTT
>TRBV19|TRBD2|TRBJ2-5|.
CASSLAGLETQYF
TGTGCCAGTAGTTTAGCGGGATTAGAGACCCAGTACTTC
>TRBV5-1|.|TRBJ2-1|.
CASSLGGQWNEQFF
TGCGCCAGCAGCTTGGGTGGGCAATGGAATGAGCAGTTCTTC
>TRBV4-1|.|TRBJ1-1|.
CASSQESGRITEAFF
TGCGCCAGCAGCCAAGAATCGGGGCGGATCACTGAAGCTTTCTTT
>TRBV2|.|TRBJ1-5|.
CASSADERAGQPQHF
TGTGCCAGCAGCGCCGATGAGCGGGCGGGTCAGCCCCAGCATTTT
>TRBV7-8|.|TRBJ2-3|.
CASSLLPANNGDTQYF
TGTGCCAGCAGCTTATTACCAGCCAACAATGGAGATACGCAGTATTTT
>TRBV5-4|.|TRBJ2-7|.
CATKGGVLYEQYF
TGTGCCACCAAGGGCGGGGTCCTCTACGAGCAGTACTTC
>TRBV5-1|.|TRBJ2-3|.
CASSLEGIPTDTQYF
TGCGCCAGCAGCTTGGAGGGGATCCCCACAGATACGCAGTATTTT
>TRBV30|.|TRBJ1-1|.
CAWSSGVGDTEAFF
TGTGCCTGGAGTTCGGGGGTTGGGGACACTGAAGCTTTCTTT
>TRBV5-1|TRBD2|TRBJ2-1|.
CASSLTAGGYNNEQFF
TGCGCCAGCAGCTTGACCGCGGGGGGGTACAACAATGAGCAGTTCTTC
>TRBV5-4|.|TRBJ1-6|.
CASRVDFSPLHF
TGTGCCAGCCGCGTAGACTTCTCACCCCTCCACTTT
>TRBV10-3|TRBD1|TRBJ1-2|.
CAISEDKIPRQGILSGYTF
TGTGCCATCAGTGAAGATAAAATCCCGAGACAGGGGATTCTGAGTGGCTACACCTTC
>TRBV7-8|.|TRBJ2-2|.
CASSPGSGELFF
TGTGCCAGCAGCCCAGGGTCCGGGGAGCTGTTTTTT
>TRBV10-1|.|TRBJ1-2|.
CASSDPGIGGYTF
TGCGCCAGCAGTGATCCGGGGATAGGAGGCTACACCTTC
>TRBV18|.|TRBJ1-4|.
CARRSSFRERSEKLFF
TGTGCCAGGAGGTCATCCTTTAGGGAGAGGAGTGAAAAACTGTTTTTT
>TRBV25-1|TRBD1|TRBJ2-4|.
CASSAGQGLFDIQYF
TGTGCCAGCAGTGCGGGACAGGGGTTATTCGACATTCAGTACTTC
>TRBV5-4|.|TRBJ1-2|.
CASSLDAGTQWIYGYTF
TGTGCCAGCAGCTTAGACGCAGGGACCCAATGGATATATGGCTACACCTTC
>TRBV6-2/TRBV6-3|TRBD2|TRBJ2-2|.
CASNPTSGGRTGELFF
TGTGCCAGCAACCCGACTAGCGGGGGGCGGACCGGGGAGCTGTTTTTT
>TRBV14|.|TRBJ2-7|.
CASSQDLASYEQYF
TGTGCCAGCAGCCAAGATTTGGCAAGCTACGAGCAGTACTTC
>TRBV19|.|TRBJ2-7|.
CASSGGQGAYEQYF
TGTGCCAGTAGTGGGGGGCAGGGGGCCTACGAGCAGTACTTC
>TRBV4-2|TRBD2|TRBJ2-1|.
CASSQESGLGKYNEQFF
TGTGCCAGCAGCCAAGAGTCGGGACTAGGTAAATACAATGAGCAGTTCTTC
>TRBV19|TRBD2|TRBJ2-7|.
CASSIRWGGSYEQYF
TGTGCCAGTAGTATAAGGTGGGGGGGCTCCTACGAGCAGTACTTC
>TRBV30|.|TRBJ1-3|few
CAWGLSGNTIYF
TGTGCCTGGGGTCTGTCTGGAAACACCATATATTTT
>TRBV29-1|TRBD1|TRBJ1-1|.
CSVVTRGRGTEAFF
TGCAGCGTTGTCACGAGGGGGCGCGGAACTGAAGCTTTCTTT
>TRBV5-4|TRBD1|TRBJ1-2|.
CASSSDWTGSNGYTF
TGTGCCAGCAGCTCCGATTGGACAGGGTCTAATGGCTACACCTTC
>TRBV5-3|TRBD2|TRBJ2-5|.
CARSPAGLAGKETQYF
TGTGCCAGAAGCCCGGCTGGACTAGCGGGAAAAGAGACCCAGTACTTC
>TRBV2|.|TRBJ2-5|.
CASMYQETQYF
TGTGCCAGCATGTACCAAGAGACCCAGTACTTC